This T cell receptor (beta chain) was recorded in a study of radiotherapy plus CTLA-4 blockade in lung cancer. V lost 2 bases and J 1 base, leaving 8 bases between the germline ends. Germline V gene sequence: CDR1 KGHSH, CDR2 LQKENI. The CDR3 runs 14 residues. TCRdb keeps only in-frame clones here, not all; method: immunoSEQ multiplex PCR. The sample lists 70,000 to 95,000 clones; around 83% were seen once. Here the sequenced sample was peripheral blood, taken from a patient treated with radiotherapy plus ipilimumab. This clonotype originated in a human donor with non-small cell lung cancer that progressed on radiotherapy plus ipilimumab. The chain is built from TRBV18 and TRBJ1-2; no firm D call. The CDR3 nucleotides are TGTGCCAGCTCACCAGGTCAGAATAACTATGGCTACACCTTC. It specifies CASSPGQNNYGYTF. The whole variable domain, remainder taken from reference TRBV18 and TRBJ1-2, is NAGVMQNPRHLVRRRGQEARLRCSPMKGHSHVYWYRQLPEEGLKFMVYLQKENIIDESGMPKERFSAEFPKEGPSILRIQQVVRGDSAAYFCASSPGQNNYGYTFGSGTRLTVV.